This note documents a single T cell receptor beta chain sequence. Its antigen is currently not known. Base quality data are lacking; no much larger clone is found one base away. TCRbeta CDR3 regions were amplified from genomic DNA by means of the immunoSEQ Assay, a bias-controlled multiplex PCR. On the authors' methods: Within the assay, amplification of reference gene primers was used to estimate how many nucleated cells each sample contained. To quantify the absolute abundance of each unique TCRbeta CDR3 rearrangement, sequence reads were collapsed and filtered. For each sample, productive Simpson clonality was calculated as the square root of Simpson's diversity index across productive rearrangements. TCRdb holds this immuneACCESS table with in-frame rearrangements only. Some clones are missing; in checked studies, unresolved V genes explain under half, and the rest has no known cause. Clone size and the V and J calls come from that table; the DNA yielded D and trimming. The table for this sample lists some 170,000 clones; 80% to 90% of them were counted only once. About 1% of the sample goes to the ten largest clones.

The data derive from a study of blood T cell repertoires in COVID-19 (dated by TCRdb to 2020 to 2021). For the study in its entirety: The collaborator samples originated in the United States, Italy and Spain and spanned the acute and convalescent phases of COVID-19. Nearly every sample came with metadata listing a de-identified subject ID, COVID-19 status, age in years and sex. The repertoires were released in a freely available public database meant as a resource for research on the immune response to SARS-CoV-2. Where available, HLA class I and class II types were obtained from metadata supplied by the sample provider rather than from assay-based typing. The material from the prospective study consisted of cDNA or gDNA derived from T cells, B-cell-depleted T cells, or PBMCs. Deeply sampled blood TCRbeta repertoires from subjects exposed to, actively infected with, or recovered from COVID-19 were included in the dataset. The samples were drawn from the first 160 participants of the ongoing ImmuneRACE study and from 1,254 subjects provided by 6 global collaborators. Points the paper makes about the study in general: The amount of clinical and demographic metadata varied by source and participant and was provided uncurated.

Each collaborating institution followed its own protocols to collect whole blood in K2EDTA tubes. For TCRbeta analysis, collaborator samples were shipped as frozen whole blood, as isolated PBMCs, or as DNA extracted from either sample type. Sequenced sample: peripheral blood. This TCR was sampled from a man aged 40-49 years with acute or convalescent COVID-19.

The CDR3 here reads CATSDNGHDTEAFF. The sequence in DNA is TGTGCCACCAGTGATAATGGACATGACACTGAAGCTTTCTTT. The chain employs TRBV24-1 and TRBJ1-1, with TRBD1 perhaps the D gene, on 5 matching bases. V was cut back by 3 bases and J by 3 bases, leaving a gap of 10 bases between them. Per the germline V gene, KGHDR is the CDR1 and SFDVKD is the CDR2. The CDR3 goes from the cysteine to the phenylalanine over 14 residues. CDR3 DNA is the only sequence kept; it has 42 bases, read in frame from the first base.